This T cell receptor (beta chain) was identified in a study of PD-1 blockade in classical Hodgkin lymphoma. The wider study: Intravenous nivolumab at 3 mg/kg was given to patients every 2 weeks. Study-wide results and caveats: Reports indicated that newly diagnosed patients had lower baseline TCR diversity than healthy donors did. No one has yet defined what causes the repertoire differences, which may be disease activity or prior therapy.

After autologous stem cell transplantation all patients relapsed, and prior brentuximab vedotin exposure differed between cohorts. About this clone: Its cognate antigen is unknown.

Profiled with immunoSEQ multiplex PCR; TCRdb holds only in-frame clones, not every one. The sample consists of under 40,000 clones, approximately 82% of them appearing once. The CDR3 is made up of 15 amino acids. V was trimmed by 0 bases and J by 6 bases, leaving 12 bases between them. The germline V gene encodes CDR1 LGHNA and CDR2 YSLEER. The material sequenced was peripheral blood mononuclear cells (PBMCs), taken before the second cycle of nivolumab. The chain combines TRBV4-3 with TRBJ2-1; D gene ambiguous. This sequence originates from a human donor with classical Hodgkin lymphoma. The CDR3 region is CASSQDPGLVNEQFF. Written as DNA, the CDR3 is TGCGCCAGCAGCCAAGATCCCGGTTTGGTCAATGAGCAGTTCTTC.